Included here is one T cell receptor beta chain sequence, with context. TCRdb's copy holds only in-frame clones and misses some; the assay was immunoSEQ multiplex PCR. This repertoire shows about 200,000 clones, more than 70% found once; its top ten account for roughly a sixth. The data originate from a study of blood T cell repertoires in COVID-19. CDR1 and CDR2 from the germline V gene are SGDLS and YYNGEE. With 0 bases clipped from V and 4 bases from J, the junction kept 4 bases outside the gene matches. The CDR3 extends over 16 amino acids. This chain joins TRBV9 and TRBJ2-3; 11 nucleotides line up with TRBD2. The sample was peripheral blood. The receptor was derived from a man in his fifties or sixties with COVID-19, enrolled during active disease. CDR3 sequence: CASSVVLAGGADTQYF. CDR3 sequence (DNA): TGTGCCAGCAGCGTAGTGCTAGCGGGAGGAGCAGATACGCAGTATTTT.